There are many counts of the clone carrying this T cell receptor (beta chain). The data originate from a study of T cell repertoires in cytomegalovirus infection. Study context: Public signatures in TCR beta pointed to CMV infection and matching HLA type.

TCRdb re-analysed the reads in MiXCR, keeping a single row per CDR3 protein. The table records around 74,000 distinct CDR3 sequences, more than 3% of them present only once. This CDR3 region has 16 residues. V shed 5 bases and J 1 base; nucleotides not matched to a gene: 10. From germline, CDR1 is SEHNR and CDR2 FQNEAQ (reference sequence). This chain uses TRBV7-9 with TRBJ1-1; 7 nucleotides match TRBD1. Sequenced sample: PBMCs. This sequence was found in a human donor in good health (CMV status not recorded). Some clones in this sample may be carry-over from other donors' samples. Here the CDR3 reads CASSPPKQGKNTEAFF. CDR3 DNA: TGTGCCAGCAGCCCACCAAAACAGGGGAAGAACACTGAAGCTTTCTTT.